Listed below are T cell receptor beta chains from one sample, sequenced in a study of post-analysis software for immune sequencing data. One entry per CDR3 protein, called by TCRdb with MiXCR from the PCR reads. The repertoire has approximately 440,000 distinct CDR3 sequences, roughly 46% of them found once; the top ten carry 12%. Input material: blood. These receptors were collected from a girl aged 10 to 17 with multiple sclerosis. The CDR3 runs from the conserved cysteine through the conserved F or W. A D gene is named only where the DNA matches it firmly. Some rows mark clone size as missing; the rest say once, few, many or name a class of expanded clone.

V: TRBV20-1; D: TRBD1; size: NA; J: TRBJ1-2; CDR3: CSGRPGGGYTF; DNA: TGCAGCGGAAGACCAGGGGGTGGCTACACCTTC
V: TRBV3-1; D: TRBD1; size: few; J: TRBJ2-4; CDR3: CASSRRDRNIQYF; DNA: TGTGCCAGCAGCCGTAGGGACAGAAACATTCAGTACTTC
V: TRBV6-1; D: NA; size: NA; J: TRBJ2-6; CDR3: CASSLGLVGSGANVLTF; DNA: TGTGCCAGCAGTCTCGGACTCGTCGGGTCTGGGGCCAACGTCCTGACTTTC
V: TRBV24-1; D: TRBD1; size: many; J: TRBJ2-5; CDR3: CATSSTGGRETQYF; DNA: TGTGCCACCAGTTCGACAGGGGGCAGGGAGACCCAGTACTTC
V: TRBV7-9; D: NA; size: NA; J: TRBJ2-1; CDR3: CASSLGSAEGNEQFF; DNA: TGTGCCAGCAGCTTGGGATCAGCCGAGGGCAATGAGCAGTTCTTC
V: TRBV7-6; D: TRBD1; size: NA; J: TRBJ2-7; CDR3: CASSLGTGTYF; DNA: TGTGCCAGCAGCCTTGGGACAGGGACGTACTTC
V: TRBV29-1; D: TRBD2; size: NA; J: TRBJ2-7; CDR3: CSVEETAAGTYEQYF; DNA: TGCAGCGTTGAAGAAACTGCAGCGGGAACCTACGAGCAGTACTTC
V: TRBV25-1; D: NA; size: NA; J: TRBJ2-3; CDR3: CASSEWQGGSDTQYF; DNA: TGTGCCAGCAGTGAGTGGCAGGGGGGTTCGGATACGCAGTATTTT
V: TRBV20-1; D: NA; size: once; J: TRBJ2-1; CDR3: CSARTPRREAQSNEQFF; DNA: TGCAGTGCTAGAACCCCTCGGAGGGAGGCCCAGTCCAATGAGCAGTTCTTC
V: TRBV7-2; D: NA; size: few; J: TRBJ2-1; CDR3: CASSPSSLYNEQFF; DNA: TGTGCCAGCAGCCCCAGCTCTCTCTACAATGAGCAGTTCTTC
V: TRBV5-1; D: TRBD1; size: few; J: TRBJ2-7; CDR3: CASSSPGQRTYEQYF; DNA: TGCGCCAGCAGCTCGCCGGGACAGAGGACCTACGAGCAGTACTTC
V: TRBV6-5; D: TRBD1; size: NA; J: TRBJ2-5; CDR3: CASKASGGGETQYF; DNA: TGTGCCAGCAAGGCGTCAGGGGGCGGAGAGACCCAGTACTTC
V: TRBV20-1; D: NA; size: NA; J: TRBJ1-4; CDR3: CSARDGVQGEKRFF; DNA: TGCAGTGCTAGAGACGGGGTTCAGGGTGAAAAACGGTTTTTT
V: TRBV5-1; D: TRBD2; size: NA; J: TRBJ2-1; CDR3: CASSRSGRGSEQFF; DNA: TGCGCCAGCAGCCGTAGCGGGAGAGGTAGTGAGCAGTTCTTC
V: TRBV29-1; D: NA; size: NA; J: TRBJ2-7; CDR3: CSALEGTYEQYF; DNA: TGCAGCGCTCTGGAGGGAACCTACGAGCAGTACTTC
V: TRBV29-1; D: TRBD2; size: NA; J: TRBJ2-7; CDR3: CSVEFGTSGYNEQYF; DNA: TGCAGCGTTGAATTTGGGACTAGCGGCTACAATGAGCAGTACTTC
V: TRBV27; D: TRBD2; size: NA; J: TRBJ2-7; CDR3: CASSLDERGSYEQYF; DNA: TGTGCCAGCAGTTTAGATGAGCGGGGATCCTACGAGCAGTACTTC
V: TRBV7-9; D: TRBD2; size: NA; J: TRBJ2-3; CDR3: CASSASGSTDTQYF; DNA: TGTGCCAGCTCGGCTAGCGGGAGCACAGATACGCAGTATTTT
V: TRBV28; D: NA; size: few; J: TRBJ2-3; CDR3: CASPDGRCPTDTQYF; DNA: TGTGCCAGCCCGGACGGACGGTGCCCCACAGATACGCAGTATTTT
V: TRBV3-1; D: NA; size: NA; J: TRBJ2-7; CDR3: CASSRVGGASYEQYF; DNA: TGTGCCAGCAGCAGGGTCGGTGGGGCCTCCTACGAGCAGTACTTC
V: TRBV5-1; D: TRBD2; size: NA; J: TRBJ2-1; CDR3: CASSRTGTSGWSSYNEQFF; DNA: TGCGCCAGCAGCAGAACAGGGACTAGCGGGTGGAGCTCCTACAATGAGCAGTTCTTC
V: TRBV7-2; D: TRBD2; size: NA; J: TRBJ2-1; CDR3: CASSLAKAGGASSYNEQFF; DNA: TGTGCCAGCAGCTTAGCGAAGGCCGGGGGGGCAAGCTCCTACAATGAGCAGTTCTTC
V: TRBV7-2; D: NA; size: many; J: TRBJ2-3; CDR3: CASSSSTDTQYF; DNA: TGTGCCAGCAGCTCTAGCACAGATACGCAGTATTTT
V: TRBV28; D: NA; size: NA; J: TRBJ1-1; CDR3: CASSHTKNTEAFF; DNA: TGTGCCAGCAGCCACACGAAGAACACTGAAGCTTTCTTT
V: TRBV5-6; D: NA; size: few; J: TRBJ2-1; CDR3: CASSLIGPPQFF; DNA: TGTGCCAGCAGCTTGATTGGGCCCCCCCAGTTCTTC
V: TRBV7-2; D: TRBD2; size: NA; J: TRBJ2-7; CDR3: CASSSTTSGRVSSYEQYF; DNA: TGTGCCAGCAGCTCAACGACTAGCGGGAGGGTGAGCTCCTACGAGCAGTACTTC
V: TRBV4-2; D: NA; size: NA; J: TRBJ2-7; CDR3: CASSQGDSAVGEQYF; DNA: TGTGCCAGCAGCCAAGGGGACTCCGCGGTGGGTGAGCAGTACTTC
V: TRBV24-1; D: TRBD1; size: few; J: TRBJ2-3; CDR3: CATSDSPTGSTQQYF; DNA: TGTGCCACCAGTGATTCCCCGACAGGGAGCACCCAGCAGTATTTT
V: TRBV25-1; D: NA; size: few; J: TRBJ1-2; CDR3: CASSGSGWGIYGYTF; DNA: TGTGCCAGCAGTGGATCAGGGTGGGGAATCTATGGCTACACCTTC
V: TRBV20-1; D: TRBD2; size: NA; J: TRBJ2-3; CDR3: CSARVAGVGDTQYF; DNA: TGCAGTGCTAGGGTAGCGGGAGTGGGAGATACGCAGTATTTT
V: TRBV20-1; D: NA; size: few; J: TRBJ1-2; CDR3: CSARGGQAHGYTF; DNA: TGCAGTGCTAGGGGGGGACAAGCTCATGGCTACACCTTC
V: TRBV20-1; D: NA; size: NA; J: TRBJ2-7; CDR3: CSARAETYEQYF; DNA: TGCAGTGCTAGAGCGGAAACCTACGAGCAGTACTTC
V: TRBV5-1; D: NA; size: few; J: TRBJ2-1; CDR3: CASSLRGVGGDEQFF; DNA: TGCGCCAGCAGCTTGCGAGGGGTTGGAGGCGATGAGCAGTTCTTC
V: TRBV9; D: TRBD2; size: few; J: TRBJ2-1; CDR3: CASSVAGRSYNEQFF; DNA: TGTGCCAGCAGCGTAGCCGGGAGGTCCTACAATGAGCAGTTCTTC
V: TRBV29-1; D: TRBD1; size: few; J: TRBJ2-1; CDR3: CSPSDRQSNEQFF; DNA: TGCAGCCCTTCGGACAGGCAATCCAATGAGCAGTTCTTC
V: TRBV29-1; D: NA; size: many; J: TRBJ2-7; CDR3: CSVEQALQGKSYEQYF; DNA: TGCAGCGTTGAGCAGGCCCTACAGGGTAAAAGCTACGAGCAGTACTTC
V: TRBV29-1; D: NA; size: few; J: TRBJ2-2; CDR3: CSVSLGTGELFF; DNA: TGCAGCGTTTCTTTAGGGACCGGGGAGCTGTTTTTT
V: TRBV28; D: NA; size: NA; J: TRBJ2-1; CDR3: CASSLEGRHEQFF; DNA: TGTGCCAGCAGTTTGGAGGGTAGGCATGAGCAGTTCTTC
V: TRBV11-1; D: NA; size: NA; J: TRBJ2-1; CDR3: CASSLGGVNEQFF; DNA: TGTGCCAGCAGCTTAGGAGGGGTCAATGAGCAGTTCTTC
V: TRBV18; D: TRBD2; size: NA; J: TRBJ2-3; CDR3: CASSPGLWTSPADTQYF; DNA: TGTGCCAGCTCACCCGGGTTGTGGACTAGCCCCGCAGATACGCAGTATTTT
V: TRBV20-1; D: NA; size: few; J: TRBJ1-4; CDR3: CSARHYRTDATNEKLFF; DNA: TGCAGTGCTAGACATTACAGGACAGATGCAACTAATGAAAAACTGTTTTTT
V: TRBV12-3/TRBV12-4; D: NA; size: few; J: TRBJ2-1; CDR3: CASSLASGPPGNEQFF; DNA: TGTGCCAGCAGTTTAGCGTCGGGACCCCCGGGCAATGAGCAGTTCTTC
V: TRBV29-1; D: TRBD2; size: many; J: TRBJ2-1; CDR3: CSVGGLAGYEQFF; DNA: TGCAGCGTTGGGGGACTAGCGGGATATGAGCAGTTCTTC
V: TRBV20-1; D: NA; size: many; J: TRBJ2-1; CDR3: CSAIARGAYNEQFF; DNA: TGCAGTGCTATAGCCAGGGGGGCTTACAATGAGCAGTTCTTC
V: TRBV20-1; D: NA; size: NA; J: TRBJ1-2; CDR3: CSARVLHGYTF; DNA: TGCAGTGCTAGAGTTCTACATGGCTACACCTTC
V: TRBV20-1; D: NA; size: NA; J: TRBJ2-3; CDR3: CSAPGTQIRDTQYF; DNA: TGCAGTGCTCCCGGGACCCAGATTCGAGATACGCAGTATTTT
V: TRBV10-1; D: NA; size: few; J: TRBJ2-5; CDR3: CASSESGLGTQYF; DNA: TGCGCCAGCAGTGAGTCCGGGTTGGGGACCCAGTACTTC
V: TRBV23-1; D: NA; size: NA; J: TRBJ2-5; CDR3: CASRKFWLVEETQYF; DNA: TGCGCCAGCCGAAAATTTTGGCTAGTAGAAGAGACCCAGTACTTC
V: TRBV20-1; D: TRBD1; size: NA; J: TRBJ2-7; CDR3: CSAIRPGQGTSEQYF; DNA: TGCAGTGCTATAAGACCGGGACAGGGTACCAGCGAGCAGTACTTC
V: TRBV20-1; D: TRBD2; size: NA; J: TRBJ2-3; CDR3: CSAGGSADTQYF; DNA: TGCAGTGCAGGCGGGAGTGCGGATACGCAGTATTTT